This TCR beta chain was recovered during a study of vaccination effects on CD4 cells after COVID-19. The table came from immunoSEQ multiplex PCR; TCRdb's copy has only in-frame clones and leaves some out. The sample contains around 66,000 clones, 74% of which appear only once. Cells that had been cultured for nine to eleven days were the source of isolated CD4+ T cells. Either the mRNA-1273 or the BNT162b2 vaccine was given to participants as two doses. Points on this clone: What it binds is not known.

Germline-derived CDR1 and CDR2 are LGHDT and YNNKEL (reference sequence). Trimming took 1 base from V and 1 from J, leaving 10 bases between them. This CDR3 has 15 amino acids. This rearrangement joins TRBV3-1 (or the pseudogene TRBV3-2) to TRBJ1-2; D perhaps matches TRBD1 (6 bases). Specimen: CD4+ T cells from PBMCs cultured without peptide, collected after COVID-19 vaccination. The receptor was isolated from a human donor who received a COVID-19 vaccine. CDR3 amino acids: CASSQAPGVNYGYTF. CDR3 nucleotides: TGTGCCAGCAGCCAAGCCCCAGGGGTTAACTATGGCTACACCTTC.